One sample yielded the 14 T cell receptor beta chains listed below, sequenced in a study of blood T cell repertoires in COVID-19. Sequenced by immunoSEQ multiplex PCR; TCRdb stores in-frame clones only, minus some. The sample records approximately 170,000 clones, roughly 84% being singletons. The sample consisted of peripheral blood. These receptors came from a man older than 75 with COVID-19, enrolled during active disease.

The chain has TRBV7-2 and TRBJ2-1; 9 bases match TRBD1. Germline CDR1 reads SGHTA; CDR2 reads FQGNSA. This CDR3 has 14 residues. V lost 4 bases to trimming and J lost 7 bases; unmatched junction nucleotides: 5. CDR3 region: CASSSFDRGNEQFF. CDR3 bases: TGTGCCAGCAGCTCCTTCGACAGGGGGAATGAGCAGTTCTTC.

The V gene is TRBV7-2, the J gene TRBJ1-1; 7 positions match TRBD1. Germline V lookup: CDR1 SGHTA, CDR2 FQGNSA. This CDR3 contains 14 residues. V lost 1 base and J lost 2; bases outside the gene matches: 1. CDR3 amino acids: CASSLGDRNTEAFF. In nucleotides, the CDR3 is TGTGCCAGCAGCTTAGGGGACAGAAACACTGAAGCTTTCTTT.

This chain links TRBV4-3 with TRBJ1-2, with TRBD1 matching over 9 bases. CDR3 length equals 14 residues. Germline loops: CDR1 LGHNA, CDR2 YSLEER. V lost 3 bases to trimming and J lost 4 bases; unmatched junction nucleotides: 3. CDR3 residues: CASSQGTGPYGYTF. CDR3 DNA sequence: TGCGCCAGCAGCCAGGGGACAGGGCCCTATGGCTACACCTTC.

J is TRBJ1-3 and V is TRBV4-1; TRBD1 matches at 10 bases. The CDR3 has 17 amino acids. The germline gives CDR1 MGHRA, CDR2 YSYEKL. Trimming cost V 1 base and J 0 bases; bases outside gene matches: 3. The chain's CDR3 is CASSQGDRGFSGNTIYF. The CDR3 DNA sequence: TGCGCCAGCAGCCAAGGGGACAGGGGATTCTCTGGAAACACCATATATTTT.

The chain couples TRBV7-8 to TRBJ2-2, with 8 bases matching TRBD1. This CDR3 has 14 amino acids. Trimming took 2 bases from V and 4 from J; bases not matched to a gene: 0. From germline, CDR1 is SGHVS and CDR2 FQNEAQ. CDR3 amino acids: CASSLTGGTGELFF. In DNA form, the CDR3 reads TGTGCCAGCAGCTTAACAGGGGGCACCGGGGAGCTGTTTTTT.

Worth noting for this clone: A much larger clone lies one base from this, so it may be a read error. Here the CDR3 DNA reads TGTGCCAGCAGCTTTACAGGGAACACTGAAGCTTTCTTT. Its translation: CASSFTGNTEAFF. The chain joins TRBV5-6 to TRBJ1-1; a weak D match, TRBD1 (5 bases). V lost 2 bases and J lost 1, with 6 bases in between. The CDR3 contains 13 residues. The germline gives CDR1 SGHDT, CDR2 YYEEEE.

V is TRBV19 and J is TRBJ1-4; 7 bases are a match to TRBD1. CDR3 size: 18 residues. In germline, CDR1 is LNHDA, CDR2 SQIVND (reference sequence). V lost 4 bases to trimming and J lost 2 bases; unmatched junction nucleotides: 13. The CDR3 DNA reads as TGTGCCAGTAGTAGGAGACAGGGACATAAGCCCACTAATGAAAAACTGTTTTTT. Protein product: CASSRRQGHKPTNEKLFF.

The table lists this clone with a count of one. This chain connects TRBV6-5 to TRBJ1-1, with 7 bases identical to TRBD1. This CDR3 is built from 15 residues. V shed 7 bases and J 4 bases; nucleotides not matched to a gene: 12. CDR1 is MNHEY and CDR2 is SVGAGI in the germline V gene. The CDR3 DNA reads as TGTGCCAGCAAACAGGATTACAGGGGAAGCACTGAAGCTTTCTTT. Translated: CASKQDYRGSTEAFF.

This clone was seen only a few times. The chain is built from TRBV3-1 (or the pseudogene TRBV3-2) and TRBJ2-7, with D possibly matching TRBD1 (6 bases). CDR3 length: 14 amino acids. Germline lookup yields CDR1 LGHDT and CDR2 YNNKEL (reference sequence). The germline V and J ends were trimmed by 4 bases and 2 bases, with 12 bases remaining between them. Here the CDR3 DNA reads TGTGCCAGCAGCCCGACGGACAGAACCTACGAGCAGTACTTC. Translated, it gives CASSPTDRTYEQYF.

V gene TRBV6-4 combines with J gene TRBJ1-2, with D hard to call. Trimming cost V 8 bases and J 10 bases, with 20 bases left between them. This CDR3 comprises 13 residues. The germline V gene encodes CDR1 MRHNA and CDR2 SNTAGT. The CDR3 loop reads CASGDEYGSPYTF. In DNA, the CDR3 is TGTGCCAGCGGAGACGAGTACGGGTCTCCCTACACCTTC.

The chain uses TRBV4-2 and TRBJ1-2, with D unclear. In germline, CDR1 is LGHNA, CDR2 YNFKEQ. This CDR3 region has 15 residues. V lost 3 bases and J 3 bases, leaving 14 bases between the germline ends. The CDR3 sequence is CASSQNPPVDYGYTF. CDR3 bases: TGTGCCAGCAGCCAGAACCCCCCAGTGGACTATGGCTACACCTTC.

The rearrangement links TRBV7-3 to TRBJ2-5; TRBD1 matches at 7 bases. Losses at the gene ends were 5 bases for V and 3 bases for J; bases not matched to a gene: 3. This CDR3 is 13 amino acids long. Per germline, CDR1 SGHTA and CDR2 FQGTGA. In DNA form, the CDR3 reads TGTGCCAGCAGCAAAGACAGGGAAGAGACCCAGTACTTC. Protein sequence: CASSKDREETQYF.

A word on this clone: The same CDR3 arises from other DNA sequences in this sample as well. The chain is built from TRBV19 and TRBJ2-1; TRBD1 matches at 8 bases. V dropped 4 bases and J dropped 3; count of bases not matched to a gene: 2. This CDR3 comprises 14 residues. Germline lookup yields CDR1 LNHDA and CDR2 SQIVND (reference sequence). CDR3 DNA sequence: TGTGCCAGTAGTACAGGGGGCAACTACAATGAGCAGTTCTTC. Its translation: CASSTGGNYNEQFF.

This chain links TRBV6-5 with TRBJ1-2; TRBD1 aligns across 8 bases. The CDR3 length is 15 residues. The junction had 4 bases not matched to a gene; V was cut back by 4 bases and J by 0 bases. The germline gives CDR1 MNHEY, CDR2 SVGAGI. In DNA, the CDR3 is TGTGCCAGCAGTTCCCCACAGGGGGCTAACTATGGCTACACCTTC. It translates to CASSSPQGANYGYTF.